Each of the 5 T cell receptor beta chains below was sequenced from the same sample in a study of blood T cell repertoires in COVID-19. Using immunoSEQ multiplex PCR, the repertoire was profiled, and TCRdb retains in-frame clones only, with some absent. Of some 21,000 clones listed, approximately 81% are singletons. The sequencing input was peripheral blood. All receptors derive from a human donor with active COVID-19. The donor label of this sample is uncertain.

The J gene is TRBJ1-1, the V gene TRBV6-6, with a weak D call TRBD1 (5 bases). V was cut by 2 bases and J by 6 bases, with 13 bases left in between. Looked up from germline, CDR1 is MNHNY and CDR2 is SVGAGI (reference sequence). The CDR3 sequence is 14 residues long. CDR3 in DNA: TGTGCCAGCAGTTACCCCGAAGGGGTATCTGAAGCTTTCTTT. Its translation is CASSYPEGVSEAFF.

The CDR3 sequence is CASSLALGTSNQPQHF. DNA for the CDR3: TGTGCCAGCAGCTTAGCTTTGGGGACAAGCAATCAGCCCCAGCATTTT. The V gene is TRBV7-8, the J gene TRBJ1-5, with a tentative D call TRBD1 (6 bases). V dropped 0 bases and J dropped 1 base, with 10 bases sitting between them. CDR1 is SGHVS and CDR2 is FQNEAQ in the germline V gene. CDR3 length: 16 residues.

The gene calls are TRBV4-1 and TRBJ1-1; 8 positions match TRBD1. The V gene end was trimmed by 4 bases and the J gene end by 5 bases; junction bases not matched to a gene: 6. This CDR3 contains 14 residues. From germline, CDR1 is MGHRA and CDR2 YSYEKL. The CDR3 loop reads CASSLTRGQTEAFF. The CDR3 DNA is TGCGCCAGCAGCCTAACCAGGGGGCAAACTGAAGCTTTCTTT.

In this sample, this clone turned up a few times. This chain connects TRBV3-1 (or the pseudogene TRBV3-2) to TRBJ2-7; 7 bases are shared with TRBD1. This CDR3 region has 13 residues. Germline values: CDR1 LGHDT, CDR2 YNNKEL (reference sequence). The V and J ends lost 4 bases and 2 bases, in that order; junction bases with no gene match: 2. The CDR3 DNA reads TGTGCCAGCAGCCTGGGACAGCCCTACGAGCAGTACTTC. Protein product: CASSLGQPYEQYF.

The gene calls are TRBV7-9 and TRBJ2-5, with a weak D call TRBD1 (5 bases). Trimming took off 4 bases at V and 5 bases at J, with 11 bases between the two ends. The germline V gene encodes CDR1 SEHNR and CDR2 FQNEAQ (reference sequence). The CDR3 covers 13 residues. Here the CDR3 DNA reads TGTGCCAGCAGCTGGGGCTCTTTGGAGACCCAGTACTTC. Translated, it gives CASSWGSLETQYF.